This is a list of T cell receptor beta chains from one sample in a study of T cell responses to AZD1222 COVID-19 vaccine. Method: immunoSEQ multiplex PCR; TCRdb's copy keeps in-frame clones and lacks some. Of 100,000 to 150,000 clones listed, about nine tenths were seen once; the top ten hold about 6%. The specimen comprised peripheral blood, sampled on day 0 of AZD1222 vaccination. The receptors stem from an adult in good health. The CDR3 runs from the conserved cysteine through the conserved F or W. D genes are given only for firm matches. Size values are once, few and many counts, or a class for expanded clones, and some rows have none.

D gene: NA; clone size: NA; CDR3 length: 15; J gene: TRBJ2-1; V gene: TRBV19; CDR3 DNA: TGTGCCAGTAGTACGACAGGTAGCTCCTACAATGAGCAGTTCTTC; CDR3 protein: CASSTTGSSYNEQFF
D gene: NA; clone size: NA; CDR3 length: 15; J gene: TRBJ1-5; V gene: TRBV5-1; CDR3 DNA: TGCGCCAGCAGCTTGGGGGACTTTAGCAATCAGCCCCAGCATTTT; CDR3 protein: CASSLGDFSNQPQHF
D gene: TRBD2; clone size: once; CDR3 length: 13; J gene: TRBJ2-5; V gene: TRBV2; CDR3 DNA: TGTGCCAGCAGAGGACTAGTCGGGGGGACCCAGTACTTC; CDR3 protein: CASRGLVGGTQYF
D gene: NA; clone size: NA; CDR3 length: 13; J gene: TRBJ1-6; V gene: TRBV3-1/TRBV3-2; CDR3 DNA: TGTGCCAGCGGAGTCTCCTATAATTCACCCCTCCACTTT; CDR3 protein: CASGVSYNSPLHF
D gene: NA; clone size: few; CDR3 length: 12; J gene: TRBJ2-3; V gene: TRBV24-1; CDR3 DNA: TGTGCCACCAGTGACCGCACAGATACGCAGTATTTT; CDR3 protein: CATSDRTDTQYF
D gene: NA; clone size: NA; CDR3 length: 14; J gene: TRBJ1-2; V gene: TRBV30; CDR3 DNA: TGTGCCTGGAGTGGAAAAACCTCTAACTATGGCTACACCTTC; CDR3 protein: CAWSGKTSNYGYTF
D gene: NA; clone size: NA; CDR3 length: 14; J gene: TRBJ2-7; V gene: TRBV3-1/TRBV3-2; CDR3 DNA: TGTGCCAGCAGCCAAGGATTCCGGGTGGACGAGCAGTACTTC; CDR3 protein: CASSQGFRVDEQYF
D gene: NA; clone size: NA; CDR3 length: 16; J gene: TRBJ1-2; V gene: TRBV7-9; CDR3 DNA: TGTGCCAGCAGCTCCCGACTGGGACCCAGGGGCTATGGCTACACCTTC; CDR3 protein: CASSSRLGPRGYGYTF
D gene: TRBD1; clone size: many; CDR3 length: 14; J gene: TRBJ1-2; V gene: TRBV2; CDR3 DNA: TGTGCCAGCAGTGCGGACAGGGCTAACTATGGCTACACCTTC; CDR3 protein: CASSADRANYGYTF
D gene: NA; clone size: NA; CDR3 length: 13; J gene: TRBJ1-2; V gene: TRBV9; CDR3 DNA: TGTGCCAGCAGAGATTATACAGGGTATGGCTACACCTTC; CDR3 protein: CASRDYTGYGYTF
D gene: NA; clone size: NA; CDR3 length: 14; J gene: TRBJ1-5; V gene: TRBV19; CDR3 DNA: TGTGCCAGTAGTATAGGGGCTTCAGGTCAGCCCCAGCATTTT; CDR3 protein: CASSIGASGQPQHF
D gene: NA; clone size: NA; CDR3 length: 14; J gene: TRBJ2-7; V gene: TRBV3-1/TRBV3-2; CDR3 DNA: TGTGCCAGCAGCTTAGGCCATTCGAGATACGAGCAGTACTTC; CDR3 protein: CASSLGHSRYEQYF
D gene: TRBD1; clone size: NA; CDR3 length: 14; J gene: TRBJ1-1; V gene: TRBV4-3; CDR3 DNA: TGCGCCAGCAGCCCCTCAACAGGGGTTGTGAACGCTTTCTTT; CDR3 protein: CASSPSTGVVNAFF
D gene: NA; clone size: few; CDR3 length: 14; J gene: TRBJ2-1; V gene: TRBV10-1; CDR3 DNA: TGCGCCAGCAGTGAGGGGGTGCCTGGCAATGAGCAGTTCTTC; CDR3 protein: CASSEGVPGNEQFF
D gene: NA; clone size: NA; CDR3 length: 16; J gene: TRBJ2-2; V gene: TRBV5-8; CDR3 DNA: TGTGCCAGCAGCCCGGAGTGGGGGGGCCACACCGGGGAGCTGTTTTTT; CDR3 protein: CASSPEWGGHTGELFF
D gene: TRBD1; clone size: NA; CDR3 length: 15; J gene: TRBJ1-5; V gene: TRBV5-5; CDR3 DNA: TGTGCCAGCAGCTTTGACAGGGATGGCAATCAGCCCCAGCATTTT; CDR3 protein: CASSFDRDGNQPQHF
D gene: NA; clone size: NA; CDR3 length: 16; J gene: TRBJ1-1; V gene: TRBV5-6; CDR3 DNA: TGTGCCAGCAGCTTGCTTCCAGGTTGGGGGAGCACTGAAGCTTTCTTT; CDR3 protein: CASSLLPGWGSTEAFF
D gene: NA; clone size: NA; CDR3 length: 14; J gene: TRBJ1-5; V gene: TRBV30; CDR3 DNA: TGTGCCTGGAGTGTAGGCGGGGGCAATCAGCCCCAGCATTTT; CDR3 protein: CAWSVGGGNQPQHF
D gene: NA; clone size: NA; CDR3 length: 14; J gene: TRBJ1-3; V gene: TRBV19; CDR3 DNA: TGTGCCAGTAGTATCGGGCCTACAGGAAACACCATATATTTT; CDR3 protein: CASSIGPTGNTIYF
D gene: TRBD2; clone size: NA; CDR3 length: 18; J gene: TRBJ2-3; V gene: TRBV3-1/TRBV3-2; CDR3 DNA: TGTGCCAGCAGCCTACTAGCGGGGGGCACCCCAACCACAGATACGCAGTATTTT; CDR3 protein: CASSLLAGGTPTTDTQYF
D gene: NA; clone size: NA; CDR3 length: 13; J gene: TRBJ1-1; V gene: TRBV9; CDR3 DNA: TGTGCCAGCAGCAGGACAGTGAACACTGAAGCTTTCTTT; CDR3 protein: CASSRTVNTEAFF
D gene: NA; clone size: NA; CDR3 length: 16; J gene: TRBJ2-4; V gene: TRBV5-5; CDR3 DNA: TGTGCCAGCAGCCATCACCTCATCGACGCCAAAAACATTCAGTACTTC; CDR3 protein: CASSHHLIDAKNIQYF
D gene: NA; clone size: NA; CDR3 length: 14; J gene: TRBJ2-2; V gene: TRBV29-1; CDR3 DNA: TGCAGCGCGAGCCCTGGGGGGAACACCGGGGAGCTGTTTTTT; CDR3 protein: CSASPGGNTGELFF
D gene: NA; clone size: NA; CDR3 length: 11; J gene: TRBJ1-2; V gene: TRBV20-1; CDR3 DNA: TGCAGTGCTAAGGTTCTCGATGGCTACACCTTC; CDR3 protein: CSAKVLDGYTF
D gene: TRBD1; clone size: NA; CDR3 length: 14; J gene: TRBJ1-1; V gene: TRBV6-5; CDR3 DNA: TGTGCCAGCAGGATGGACAGGGGCCGGGATGAAGCTTTCTTT; CDR3 protein: CASRMDRGRDEAFF
D gene: TRBD1; clone size: NA; CDR3 length: 14; J gene: TRBJ1-4; V gene: TRBV7-8; CDR3 DNA: TGTGCCAGCAATTCAAGGGGGCGATTTGAAAAACTGTTTTTT; CDR3 protein: CASNSRGRFEKLFF
D gene: TRBD1; clone size: NA; CDR3 length: 13; J gene: TRBJ1-2; V gene: TRBV6-5; CDR3 DNA: TGTGCCAGCGCCGGACAGGGTAACTATGGCTACACCTTC; CDR3 protein: CASAGQGNYGYTF